These 20 T cell receptor beta chains were sequenced from one sample in a study of T cell repertoires in cytomegalovirus infection (dated by TCRdb to between 2018 and 2020). Sequencing used an Illumina HiSeq 1500. The raw public data were reprocessed by TCRdb itself: fastp quality trimming at Q25, MiXCR clonotype calling, in-frame beta chains only. Rows are unified per CDR3 protein, each entry keeping the most common DNA and genes. This sample has 150,000 to 200,000 distinct CDR3 sequences in its table, and 28% of those were observed once. Clones ranked in the top ten supply around 29% of the sample. The sample comprised PBMCs. These receptor sequences come from a human donor in good health (CMV status not recorded). Some clones in this sample may be carry-over from other donors' samples.

This clonotype was counted at least ten times. The gene calls are TRBV7-2 and TRBJ2-7; D gene uncertain. The germline V gene encodes CDR1 SGHTA and CDR2 FQGNSA. Trimming cost V 2 bases and J 2 bases, with 13 bases left between them. The CDR3 runs to 15 residues. CDR3 residues: CASSLQWTAPYEQYF. CDR3 nucleotides: TGTGCCAGCAGCTTACAATGGACGGCTCCCTACGAGCAGTACTTC.

V is TRBV6-5 and J is TRBJ1-2; D gene uncertain. The CDR3 consists of 13 residues. The V and J ends lost 6 bases and 8 bases respectively, with 16 bases between them. Germline assignment: CDR1 MNHEY and CDR2 SVGAGI. CDR3 residues: CASSLEPGGGYTF. For the CDR3, the DNA is TGTGCCAGCAGCCTCGAACCGGGAGGGGGCTACACCTTC.

This clonotype appeared a few times. V gene TRBV2 combines with J gene TRBJ2-7; D is unresolved. V was pared by 6 bases and J by 4 bases, with 10 bases between. Germline-derived CDR1 and CDR2 are SNHLY and FYNNEI. This CDR3 is built from 12 residues. CDR3 nucleotide sequence: TGTGCCAGCAGATCGGGTAGTTACGAGCAGTACTTC. Residues: CASRSGSYEQYF.

This clonotype was seen a few times. This chain joins TRBV7-8 and TRBJ2-3; 11 nucleotides align to TRBD1. This CDR3 has 17 residues. J gave up 4 bases and V 4 bases, and 10 bases lay outside the gene matches. CDR1 is SGHVS and CDR2 is FQNEAQ in the germline V gene. The CDR3 spells CASSSFPGQGVSDTQYF. CDR3 nucleotide sequence: TGTGCCAGCAGCTCCTTCCCGGGACAGGGGGTGTCAGATACGCAGTATTTT.

This clonotype showed up just a few times. The chain has TRBV12-3 or TRBV12-4 and TRBJ1-2, with D possibly being TRBD1 (6 bases). Between the trimmed V and J ends, which lost 2 bases and 4 bases, there was a span of 8 bases. This CDR3 has 13 amino acids. The CDR3 DNA reads as TGTGCCAGCAGTTTAAGGGGGACCTATGGCTACACCTTC. It translates to CASSLRGTYGYTF.

V gene TRBV6-6 combines with J gene TRBJ2-7; 7 bases agree with TRBD1. With V trimmed by 6 bases and J by 3 bases, 8 bases remained unmatched. The CDR3 runs to 14 residues. The V gene's germline CDR1 is MNHNY and CDR2 SVGAGI (reference sequence). The CDR3: CASSSGQKGYEQYF. The CDR3 DNA is TGTGCCAGCAGCTCGGGACAGAAGGGCTACGAGCAGTACTTC.

This clonotype was counted only a few times. This chain links TRBV20-1 with TRBJ1-5, with TRBD1 as a possible D gene (5 bases). CDR1 DFQATT and CDR2 SNEGSKA come from the germline V gene (reference sequence). V shed 1 base and J shed 2 bases, with 15 bases lying between them. The CDR3 spans 16 residues. The DNA for the CDR3 is TGCAGTGCTAGAGGCCTAAAGGGACCGCGCAATCAGCCCCAGCATTTT. It yields the protein CSARGLKGPRNQPQHF.

The sample holds many counts of this clonotype. This chain links TRBV7-8 with TRBJ1-4; maybe TRBD1 (5 bases). Trimming took off 0 bases at V and 4 bases at J, with 9 bases between the two ends. The CDR3 consists of 15 residues. CDR1 is SGHVS and CDR2 is FQNEAQ in the germline V gene. The CDR3 is CASSLAGRDNEKLFF. The CDR3 region has the DNA TGTGCCAGCAGCTTAGCGGGCAGGGATAATGAAAAACTGTTTTTT. Together with reference TRBV7-8 and TRBJ1-4, the CDR3 gives the full variable domain: GAGVSQSPRYKVAKRGQDVALRCDPISGHVSLFWYQQALGQGPEFLTYFQNEAQLDKSGLPSDRFFAERPEGSVSTLKIQRTQQEDSAVYLCASSLAGRDNEKLFFGSGTQLSVL.

The chain has TRBV12-3 or TRBV12-4 and TRBJ1-1; D remains unclear. This CDR3 is 13 amino acids long. V lost 3 bases and J 5 bases, leaving 10 bases between the germline ends. CDR3 bases: TGTGCCAGCAGTTTTTCAGAAGGGACTGAAGCTTTCTTT. Protein product: CASSFSEGTEAFF.

This clonotype came up a few times. The rearrangement uses TRBV19 and TRBJ1-5, with a possible D match to TRBD1 (5 bases). Germline V gene lookup returns CDR1 LNHDA and CDR2 SQIVND (reference sequence). There are 13 residues in the CDR3. V was cut by 6 bases and J by 7 bases, with 13 bases left in between. CDR3 DNA sequence: TGTGCCAGTAGCCTCAGGGTTCGGCAGCCCCAGCATTTT. Translating it yields CASSLRVRQPQHF. The variable domain in full, completed from reference TRBV19 and TRBJ1-5, reads DGGITQSPKYLFRKEGQNVTLSCEQNLNHDAMYWYRQDPGQGLRLIYYSQIVNDFQKGDIAEGYSVSREKKESFPLTVTSAQKNPTAFYLCASSLRVRQPQHFGDGTRLSIL.

This clonotype was found a few times. The chain's CDR3 is CASYRGHTGELFF. The CDR3 DNA sequence: TGTGCCAGCTACAGGGGGCACACCGGGGAGCTGTTTTTT. The V gene is TRBV2, the J gene TRBJ2-2; 9 bases fit TRBD1. The ends lost 8 bases at V and 3 bases at J; junction bases unmatched: 1. This CDR3 is 13 amino acids long. The germline V gene has CDR1 SNHLY and CDR2 FYNNEI.

This rearrangement joins TRBV7-2 to TRBJ2-7, with D perhaps matching TRBD2 (6 bases). The ends were cut back, 5 bases at V and 0 bases at J, with 17 bases in the middle. Germline V gives CDR1 SGHTA, CDR2 FQGNSA. This CDR3 spans 16 amino acids. This CDR3 is CASSPSTSSSSYEQYF. The CDR3 DNA sequence: TGTGCCAGCAGCCCATCAACTAGCTCCAGCTCCTACGAGCAGTACTTC.

This clonotype was detected only a few times. This chain joins TRBV5-3 and TRBJ1-5, with a weak D call TRBD1 (6 bases). TRBV5-3 is marked as an open reading frame, function uncertain. The CDR3 length is 14 residues. With 8 bases removed from V and 4 bases from J, the gap between germline ends came to 16 bases. CDR3 residues: CASSPQGWNQPQHF. CDR3 DNA: TGTGCCAGCAGCCCACAGGGTTGGAATCAGCCCCAGCATTTT.

This clonotype was seen a handful of times. The rearrangement joins TRBV5-5 to TRBJ1-1; 9 bases match TRBD1. The CDR3 extends over 14 amino acids. Trimming at V came to 7 bases and at J to 7 bases, leaving 11 bases not matched to a gene. Per germline, CDR1 SGHKS and CDR2 YYEKEE (reference sequence). The CDR3 DNA is TGTGCCAGCTTAAGGGGACAGGGAATGAATGAAGCTTTCTTT. Amino acid sequence: CASLRGQGMNEAFF.

V and J are TRBV7-9 and TRBJ1-5; TRBD1 aligns across 7 bases. Unmatched junction bases numbered 5, after V lost 1 base and J lost 5 bases. This CDR3 region has 15 residues. From germline, CDR1 is SEHNR and CDR2 FQNEAQ (reference sequence). The CDR3 coding sequence is TGTGCCAGCAGCTTAGGACAGGGAATCGATCAGCCCCAGCATTTT. Translation: CASSLGQGIDQPQHF.

This chain links TRBV9 with TRBJ1-1; D remains ambiguous. The germline V and J ends were trimmed by 1 base and 1 base, with 8 bases remaining between them. Germline CDR1 SGDLS, CDR2 YYNGEE. CDR3 size: 14 residues. The CDR3 DNA sequence: TGTGCCAGCAGCGTATCCTCGGGGAACACTGAAGCTTTCTTT. It codes for CASSVSSGNTEAFF.

The chain recombines TRBV27 with TRBJ1-1; no firm D call. The CDR3 covers 14 residues. The germline V gene encodes CDR1 MNHEY and CDR2 SMNVEV (reference sequence). The germline V and J ends were trimmed by 3 bases and 1 base, with 9 bases remaining between them. For the CDR3, the DNA is TGTGCCAGCAGTTTCGCACAGAGGAACACTGAAGCTTTCTTT. Translated, it gives CASSFAQRNTEAFF.

This chain connects TRBV7-2 to TRBJ2-3; D unclear. From germline, CDR1 is SGHTA and CDR2 FQGNSA. Trimming took 1 base from V and 2 from J, leaving 4 bases between them. The CDR3 contains 13 residues. The CDR3 protein is CASSLENTDTQYF. CDR3 sequence (DNA): TGTGCCAGCAGCTTAGAGAACACAGATACGCAGTATTTT.

At least ten counts were recorded for this clonotype. The chain joins TRBV2 to TRBJ1-5, with a possible D match to TRBD1 (5 bases). CDR1 SNHLY and CDR2 FYNNEI come from the germline V gene. Trimming took 5 bases from V and 2 from J, leaving 10 bases between them. The CDR3 runs 14 residues. The CDR3 loop reads CASSMGVGNQPQHF. The CDR3 nucleotides read TGTGCCAGCAGTATGGGGGTGGGCAATCAGCCCCAGCATTTT.

This clonotype was detected a few times. The chain joins TRBV5-1 to TRBJ1-6, with TRBD1 matching 10 bases. From germline, CDR1 is SGHRS and CDR2 YFSETQ. There are 14 residues in the CDR3. With 4 bases clipped from V and 10 bases from J, the junction kept 5 bases outside the gene matches. In DNA form, the CDR3 reads TGCGCCAGCAGCCGCGGACAGGGGGACTCACCCCTCCACTTT. The encoded protein is CASSRGQGDSPLHF.